These 10 T cell receptor beta chains came from one sample sequenced in a study of cytomegalovirus exposure and HLA in healthy donors. The PCR made use of 60 Vbeta and 13 Jbeta primers. Profiled with immunoSEQ multiplex PCR; TCRdb holds only in-frame clones, not every one. The sample yields roughly 110,000 clones, approximately 84% seen once. Sequencing was done on a sample of PBMCs. Every receptor here comes from a man younger than 40 in good health and CMV-seronegative.

V usage is TRBV5-6 and J usage is TRBJ1-5; D not resolved. Germline loops: CDR1 SGHDT, CDR2 YYEEEE. The V end was cut by 4 bases, the J end by 1 base, with 15 bases between. This CDR3 spans 16 amino acids. In DNA form, the CDR3 reads TGTGCCAGCAGCCAACGGGCGGGGAGGAGCAATCAGCCCCAGCATTTT. It codes for CASSQRAGRSNQPQHF. Full variable domain (outside the CDR3, taken from reference TRBV5-6 and TRBJ1-5): DAGVTQSPTHLIKTRGQQVTLRCSPKSGHDTVSWYQQALGQGPQFIFQYYEEEERQRGNFPDRFSGHQFPNYSSELNVNALLLGDSALYLCASSQRAGRSNQPQHFGDGTRLSIL.

Worth noting for this clone: Other DNA sequences in this sample translate to the same CDR3. This chain connects TRBV6-1 to TRBJ2-6, with 7 bases lining up with TRBD1. This CDR3 spans 15 amino acids. The germline V gene has CDR1 MNHNS and CDR2 SASEGT. V gave up 4 bases and J gave up 4 bases; unmatched junction bases: 4. The CDR3 DNA reads as TGTGCCAGCAGTGTGACAGGGACCGGGGCCAACGTCCTGACTTTC. Amino acid sequence: CASSVTGTGANVLTF.

The CDR3 nucleotides read TGTGCCAGCAGCCGACGGGCAGGGATTTCTAACTATGGCTACACCTTC. Translated, it gives CASSRRAGISNYGYTF. V usage is TRBV14 and J usage is TRBJ1-2, with D possibly being TRBD1 (5 bases). Germline V gene sequence: CDR1 SGHDN, CDR2 FVKESK. The V and J ends lost 4 bases and 0 bases respectively, with 15 bases between them. There are 16 residues in the CDR3.

V and J are TRBV30 and TRBJ2-2; D possibly corresponds to TRBD1 (7 bases). CDR3 length: 16 amino acids. V shed 4 bases and J shed 6 bases, with 21 bases lying between them. Germline assignment: CDR1 GTSNPN and CDR2 SVGIG (reference sequence). The CDR3 loop reads CAWNLPTGRLAGELFF. The CDR3 DNA reads as TGTGCCTGGAACCTTCCGACAGGGAGGTTAGCCGGGGAGCTGTTTTTT.

The rearrangement links TRBV27 to TRBJ2-7; D possibly corresponds to TRBD2 (5 bases). The V gene lost 6 bases and the J gene lost 2 bases, with 14 bases spanning the gap. The germline V gene encodes CDR1 MNHEY and CDR2 SMNVEV (reference sequence). The CDR3 totals 14 residues. In nucleotides, the CDR3 is TGTGCCAGCAGAATAAGCGGCCCTACCTACGAGCAGTACTTC. It specifies CASRISGPTYEQYF.

V gene TRBV7-6 combines with J gene TRBJ2-6; D is perhaps TRBD2 (6 bases). CDR3 length: 16 amino acids. The V and J ends lost 1 base and 4 bases respectively, with 11 bases between them. The germline V gene encodes CDR1 SGHVS and CDR2 FNYEAQ. CDR3 protein: CASSLVGGPGANVLTF. CDR3 coding DNA: TGTGCCAGCAGCTTAGTGGGGGGACCCGGGGCCAACGTCCTGACTTTC.

The V gene is TRBV6-4, the J gene TRBJ1-6; 8 positions agree with TRBD1. Germline V gene lookup returns CDR1 MRHNA and CDR2 SNTAGT. CDR3 length equals 12 residues. The ends lost 4 bases at V and 14 bases at J; junction bases unmatched: 4. This CDR3 reads CASSAGTGSLHF. In DNA form, the CDR3 reads TGTGCCAGCAGTGCAGGGACAGGCTCCCTCCACTTT.

This clone appeared once. The J gene is TRBJ2-7, the V gene TRBV9; D is unclear. The V and J ends lost 0 bases and 0 bases respectively, with 10 bases between them. This CDR3 region has 15 residues. Looked up from germline, CDR1 is SGDLS and CDR2 is YYNGEE. The CDR3 DNA reads TGTGCCAGCAGCGTAGGGAACGGGTACTCCTACGAGCAGTACTTC. Amino acid sequence: CASSVGNGYSYEQYF. Complete variable domain (other parts from reference TRBV9 and TRBJ2-7): DSGVTQTPKHLITATGQRVTLRCSPRSGDLSVYWYQQSLDQGLQFLIQYYNGEERAKGNILERFSAQQFPDLHSELNLSSLELGDSALYFCASSVGNGYSYEQYFGPGTRLTVT.

This chain connects TRBV7-2 to TRBJ1-5; D remains unclear. V lost 4 bases, J lost 5 bases, and 9 bases lay in between. This CDR3 region has 13 residues. Germline V gives CDR1 SGHTA, CDR2 FQGNSA. CDR3 DNA sequence: TGTGCCAGCAGCTCCCGCACGGATCAGCCCCAGCATTTT. The encoded protein is CASSSRTDQPQHF.

The rearrangement links TRBV14 to TRBJ2-1; D call uncertain. The CDR3 consists of 12 residues. Germline V gives CDR1 SGHDN, CDR2 FVKESK. The V and J ends lost 4 bases and 8 bases respectively, with 9 bases between them. CDR3 region: CASSPKSHEQFF. In DNA form, the CDR3 reads TGTGCCAGCAGCCCAAAATCCCATGAGCAGTTCTTC.